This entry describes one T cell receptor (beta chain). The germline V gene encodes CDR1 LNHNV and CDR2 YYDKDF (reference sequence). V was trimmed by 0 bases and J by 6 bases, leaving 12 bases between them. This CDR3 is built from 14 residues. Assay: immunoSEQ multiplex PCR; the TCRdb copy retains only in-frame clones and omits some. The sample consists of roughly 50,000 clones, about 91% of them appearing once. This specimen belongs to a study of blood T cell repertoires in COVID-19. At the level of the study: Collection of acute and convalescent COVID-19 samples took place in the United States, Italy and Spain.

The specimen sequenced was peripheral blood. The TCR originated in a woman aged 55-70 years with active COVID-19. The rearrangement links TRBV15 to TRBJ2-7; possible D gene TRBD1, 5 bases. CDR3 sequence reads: CATSRDRAHSEQYF. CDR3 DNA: TGTGCCACCAGCAGAGACAGGGCGCATAGCGAGCAGTACTTC.